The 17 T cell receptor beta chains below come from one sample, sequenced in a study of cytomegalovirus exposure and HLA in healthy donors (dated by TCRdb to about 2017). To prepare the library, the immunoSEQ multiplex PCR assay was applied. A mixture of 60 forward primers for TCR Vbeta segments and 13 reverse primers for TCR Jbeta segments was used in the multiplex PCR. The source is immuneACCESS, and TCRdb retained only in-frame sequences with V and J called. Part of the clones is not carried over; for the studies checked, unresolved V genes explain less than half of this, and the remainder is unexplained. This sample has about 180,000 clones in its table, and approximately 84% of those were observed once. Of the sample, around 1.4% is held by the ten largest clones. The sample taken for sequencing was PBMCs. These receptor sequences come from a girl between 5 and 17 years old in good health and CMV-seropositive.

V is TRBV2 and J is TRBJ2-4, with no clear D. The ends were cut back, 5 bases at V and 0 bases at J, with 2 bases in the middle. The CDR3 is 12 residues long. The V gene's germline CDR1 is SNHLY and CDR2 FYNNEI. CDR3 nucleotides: TGTGCCAGCAGTCTAGCCAAAAACATTCAGTACTTC. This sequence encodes CASSLAKNIQYF. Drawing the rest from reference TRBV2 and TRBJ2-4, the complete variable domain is EPEVTQTPSHQVTQMGQEVILRCVPISNHLYFYWYRQILGQKVEFLVSFYNNEISEKSEIFDDQFSVERPDGSNFTLKIRSTKLEDSAMYFCASSLAKNIQYFGAGTRLSVL.

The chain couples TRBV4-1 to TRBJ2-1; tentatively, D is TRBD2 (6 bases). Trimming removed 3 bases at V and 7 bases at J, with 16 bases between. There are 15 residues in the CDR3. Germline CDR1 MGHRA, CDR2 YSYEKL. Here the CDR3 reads CASSHPAGLTNEQFF. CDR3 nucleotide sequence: TGCGCCAGCAGCCATCCAGCGGGCCTCACTAATGAGCAGTTCTTC.

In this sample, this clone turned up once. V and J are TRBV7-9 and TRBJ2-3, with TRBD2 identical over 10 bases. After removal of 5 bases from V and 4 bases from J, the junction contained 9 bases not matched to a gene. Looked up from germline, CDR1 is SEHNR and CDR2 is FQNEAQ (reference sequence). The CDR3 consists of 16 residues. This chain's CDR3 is CASSLRLAGGADTQYF. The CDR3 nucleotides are TGTGCCAGCAGCCTCCGGTTAGCGGGAGGTGCAGATACGCAGTATTTT.

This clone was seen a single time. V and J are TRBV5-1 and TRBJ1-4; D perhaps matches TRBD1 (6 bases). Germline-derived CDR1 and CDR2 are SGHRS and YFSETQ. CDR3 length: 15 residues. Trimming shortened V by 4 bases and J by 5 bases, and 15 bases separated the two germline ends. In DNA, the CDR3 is TGCGCCAGCAGCGTGAACAGGGATTGGAATGAAAAACTGTTTTTT. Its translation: CASSVNRDWNEKLFF.

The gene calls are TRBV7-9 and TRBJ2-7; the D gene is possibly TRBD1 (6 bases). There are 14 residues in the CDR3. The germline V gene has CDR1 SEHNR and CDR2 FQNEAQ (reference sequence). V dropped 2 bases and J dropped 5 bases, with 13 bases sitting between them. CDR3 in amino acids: CASSLIRGDNEQYF. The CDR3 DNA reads TGTGCCAGCAGCTTAATCAGGGGAGATAACGAGCAGTACTTC.

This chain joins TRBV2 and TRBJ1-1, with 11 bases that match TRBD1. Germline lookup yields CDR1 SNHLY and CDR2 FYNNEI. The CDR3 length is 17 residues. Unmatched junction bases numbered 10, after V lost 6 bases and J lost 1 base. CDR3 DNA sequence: TGTGCCAGCAGATACCGGACAGGGGGCGTAGGGAACACTGAAGCTTTCTTT. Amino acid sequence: CASRYRTGGVGNTEAFF.

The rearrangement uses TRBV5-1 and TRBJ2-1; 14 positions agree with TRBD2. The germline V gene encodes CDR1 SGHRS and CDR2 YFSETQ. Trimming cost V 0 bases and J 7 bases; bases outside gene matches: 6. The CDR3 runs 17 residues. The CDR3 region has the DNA TGCGCCAGCAGCTTGGCACGTGGGACTAGCGGGAGTAATGAGCAGTTCTTC. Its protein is CASSLARGTSGSNEQFF.

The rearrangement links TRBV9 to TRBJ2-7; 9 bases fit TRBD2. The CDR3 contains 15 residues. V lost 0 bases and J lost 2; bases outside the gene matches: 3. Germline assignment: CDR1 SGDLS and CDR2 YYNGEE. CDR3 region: CASSVEPSGTYEQYF. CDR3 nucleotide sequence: TGTGCCAGCAGCGTAGAGCCTAGCGGGACCTACGAGCAGTACTTC. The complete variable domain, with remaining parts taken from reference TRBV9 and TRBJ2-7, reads DSGVTQTPKHLITATGQRVTLRCSPRSGDLSVYWYQQSLDQGLQFLIQYYNGEERAKGNILERFSAQQFPDLHSELNLSSLELGDSALYFCASSVEPSGTYEQYFGPGTRLTVT.

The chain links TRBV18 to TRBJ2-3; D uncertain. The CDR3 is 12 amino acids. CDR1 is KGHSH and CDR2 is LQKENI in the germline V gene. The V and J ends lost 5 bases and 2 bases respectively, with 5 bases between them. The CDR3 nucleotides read TGTGCCAGCTCATCCTACACAGATACGCAGTATTTT. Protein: CASSSYTDTQYF.

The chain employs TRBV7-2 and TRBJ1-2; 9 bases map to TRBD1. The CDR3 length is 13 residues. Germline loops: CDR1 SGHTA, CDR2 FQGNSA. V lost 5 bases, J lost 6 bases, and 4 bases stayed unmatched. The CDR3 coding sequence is TGTGCCAGCAGCCCCCGACAGGGGGATGGCTACACCTTC. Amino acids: CASSPRQGDGYTF.

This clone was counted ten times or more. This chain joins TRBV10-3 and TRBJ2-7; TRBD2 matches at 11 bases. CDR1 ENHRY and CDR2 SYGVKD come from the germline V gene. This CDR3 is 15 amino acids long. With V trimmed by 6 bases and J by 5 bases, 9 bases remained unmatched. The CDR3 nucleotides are TGTGCCATCAGCGGGACTAGCGGCGCTTTGGACGAGCAGTACTTC. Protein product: CAISGTSGALDEQYF.

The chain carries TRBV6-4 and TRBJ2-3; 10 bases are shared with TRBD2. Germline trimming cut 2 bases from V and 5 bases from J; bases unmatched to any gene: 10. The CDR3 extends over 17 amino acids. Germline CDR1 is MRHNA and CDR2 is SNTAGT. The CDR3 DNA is TGTGCCAGCAGTGACACTATGGCTAGCGGGAGCCTAGATACGCAGTATTTT. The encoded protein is CASSDTMASGSLDTQYF.

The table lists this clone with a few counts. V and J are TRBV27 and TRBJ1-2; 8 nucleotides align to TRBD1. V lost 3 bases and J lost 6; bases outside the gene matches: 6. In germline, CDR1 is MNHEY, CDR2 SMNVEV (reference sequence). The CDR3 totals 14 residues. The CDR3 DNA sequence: TGTGCCAGCAGTTTGCCAGGGGGCGCTGATGGCTACACCTTC. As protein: CASSLPGGADGYTF.

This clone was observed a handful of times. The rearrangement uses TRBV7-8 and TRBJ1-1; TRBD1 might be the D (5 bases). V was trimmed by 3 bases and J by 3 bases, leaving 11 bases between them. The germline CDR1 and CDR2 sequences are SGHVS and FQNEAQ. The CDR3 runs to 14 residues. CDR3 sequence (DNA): TGTGCCAGCAGCTTTCAGGGAGGGGACACTGAAGCTTTCTTT. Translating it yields CASSFQGGDTEAFF. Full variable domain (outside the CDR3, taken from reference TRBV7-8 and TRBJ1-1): GAGVSQSPRYKVAKRGQDVALRCDPISGHVSLFWYQQALGQGPEFLTYFQNEAQLDKSGLPSDRFFAERPEGSVSTLKIQRTQQEDSAVYLCASSFQGGDTEAFFGQGTRLTVV.

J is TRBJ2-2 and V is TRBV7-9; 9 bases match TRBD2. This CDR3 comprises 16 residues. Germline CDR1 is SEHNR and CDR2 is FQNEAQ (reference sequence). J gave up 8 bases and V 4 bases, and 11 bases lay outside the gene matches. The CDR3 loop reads CASSSRTSAFWGELFF. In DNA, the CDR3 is TGTGCCAGCAGCTCCCGGACTAGCGCCTTTTGGGGGGAGCTGTTTTTT.

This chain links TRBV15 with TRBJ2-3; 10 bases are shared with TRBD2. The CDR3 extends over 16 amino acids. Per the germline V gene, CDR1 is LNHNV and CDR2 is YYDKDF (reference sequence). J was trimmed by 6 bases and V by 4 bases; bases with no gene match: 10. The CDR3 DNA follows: TGTGCCACCAGCACTAAAGCGGGAGGGCCAAGGGATACGCAGTATTTT. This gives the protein CATSTKAGGPRDTQYF. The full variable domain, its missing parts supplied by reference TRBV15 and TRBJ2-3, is DAMVIQNPRYQVTQFGKPVTLSCSQTLNHNVMYWYQQKSSQAPKLLFHYYDKDFNNEADTPDNFQSRRPNTSFCFLDIRSPGLGDTAMYLCATSTKAGGPRDTQYFGPGTRLTVL.

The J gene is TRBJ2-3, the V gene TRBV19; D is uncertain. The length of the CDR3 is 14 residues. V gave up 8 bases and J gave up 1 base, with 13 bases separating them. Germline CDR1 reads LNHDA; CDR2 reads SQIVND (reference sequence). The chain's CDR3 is CASARWQGTDTQYF. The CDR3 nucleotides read TGTGCCAGTGCCAGGTGGCAGGGCACAGATACGCAGTATTTT.